A selection of T cell receptor beta chains follows, all from one sample in a study of shared T cell receptors in the human thymus. Clones were read by immunoSEQ multiplex PCR, and TCRdb kept only the in-frame ones, dropping some. This table holds some 700,000 clones, 70% to 90% found once. The sample also formed part of further work on human thymus T cells.

The sequenced sample was thymocytes. Every receptor here comes from a boy under two years old with a congenital heart defect. CDR3s include the opening cysteine and the closing phenylalanine or tryptophan. Each record gives: D gene, V gene, clone size, J gene, CDR3 DNA, CDR3 protein. A D gene is named only where the DNA matches it firmly. Clone size is shown for a subset of rows, as once, few, many or a class of expanded clone.

TRBD2	TRBV7-9	-	TRBJ2-2	TGTGCCAGCAGCCCCAGGGCCCGACTAGCGGGAGGCTATGCCGGGGAGCTGTTTTTT	CASSPRARLAGGYAGELFF
TRBD1	TRBV29-1	-	TRBJ2-2	TGCAGCGTTGGGGGACAGGGTGACTACACCGGGGAGCTGTTTTTT	CSVGGQGDYTGELFF
-	TRBV7-6	-	TRBJ2-1	TGTGCCAGCAGCTGGGGCAGGGCGTACAATGAGCAGTTCTTC	CASSWGRAYNEQFF
TRBD2	TRBV6-5	-	TRBJ2-5	TGTGCCAGCAGCCGACTAGCGGTACAAGAGACCCAGTACTTC	CASSRLAVQETQYF
-	TRBV28	-	TRBJ2-2	TGTGCCAGCAGAGGAGATCCCACCGGGGAGCTGTTTTTT	CASRGDPTGELFF
TRBD2	TRBV15	-	TRBJ2-1	TGTGCCACCAGCAGAGCACTAGCGGGGAGACAAACTTACAATGAGCAGTTCTTC	CATSRALAGRQTYNEQFF
-	TRBV10-1	-	TRBJ2-7	TGCGCCAGCAGTGATGACGGGACTCCAGTTTCCGAGCAGTACTTC	CASSDDGTPVSEQYF
-	TRBV6-5	-	TRBJ2-1	TGTGCCAGCAGTTACTCTCGCCCTACCCGAGAGCAGTTCTTC	CASSYSRPTREQFF
TRBD1	TRBV15	-	TRBJ1-5	TGTGCCACCAGCGGACCGACAGGGGCTGGACAGCCCCAGCATTTT	CATSGPTGAGQPQHF
TRBD2	TRBV4-2	-	TRBJ2-1	TGTGCCAGCAGCCCAACGACTAGCGGAGGACCCTACAATGAGCAGTTCTTC	CASSPTTSGGPYNEQFF
-	TRBV14	-	TRBJ2-7	TGTGCCAGCAGCCAACAGGGGTCCTACGAGCAGTACTTC	CASSQQGSYEQYF
-	TRBV7-9	few	TRBJ2-7	TGTGCCAGCAGCCTAGGGGATCGGGAGTCGGGATACCCCTACGAGCAGTACTTC	CASSLGDRESGYPYEQYF
TRBD1	TRBV7-6	-	TRBJ2-7	TGTGCCAGCAGCTCCTGGGGACAGGGGCGCTCCTACGAGCAGTACTTC	CASSSWGQGRSYEQYF
TRBD1	TRBV19	-	TRBJ1-2	TGTGCCAGTAGTCAGGACAGGGGAACCTATGGCTACACCTTC	CASSQDRGTYGYTF
-	TRBV6-4	-	TRBJ1-1	TGTGCCAGCAGTGTTTATACTGAAGCTTTCTTT	CASSVYTEAFF
TRBD1	TRBV10-1	-	TRBJ1-1	TGCGCCAGCAGTGAGAGGCAAGAGGGACAGATGAACACTGAAGCTTTCTTT	CASSERQEGQMNTEAFF
-	TRBV5-1	-	TRBJ2-1	TGCGCCAGCAGCTTGGGCGGAAGCTCCTACAATGAGCAGTTCTTC	CASSLGGSSYNEQFF
TRBD2	TRBV5-1	-	TRBJ2-5	TGCGCCAGCAGCTTGGGGTTGGCGGGACTAGCGGGAGGCCCACAAGAGACCCAGTACTTC	CASSLGLAGLAGGPQETQYF
TRBD2	TRBV27	-	TRBJ2-3	TGTGCCAGCAGTACACGACTAGCAGAAAGCACAGATACGCAGTATTTT	CASSTRLAESTDTQYF
-	TRBV10-3	once	TRBJ2-3	TGTGCCATCAGGCCCGGGGGAGCGGAGAGCACAGATACGCAGTATTTT	CAIRPGGAESTDTQYF
TRBD2	TRBV30	-	TRBJ2-2	TGTGCCTGGGGTTCCCCTAGCGGGCGAAACACCGGGGAGCTGTTTTTT	CAWGSPSGRNTGELFF
-	TRBV4-1	-	TRBJ2-1	TGCGCCAGCAGCCCCCAAAGGGGATACAATGAGCAGTTCTTC	CASSPQRGYNEQFF
-	TRBV5-8	-	TRBJ2-1	TGTGCCAGCAGCCCCGGGGTCGGAGTCAATGAGCAGTTCTTC	CASSPGVGVNEQFF
-	TRBV9	-	TRBJ2-1	TGTGCCAGCAGACCGATTACGGGGGGCTCTAATGAGCAGTTCTTC	CASRPITGGSNEQFF
-	TRBV4-2	once	TRBJ2-7	TGTGCCAGCAGCCAAGACCGCGGGGAATCCTACGAGCAGTACTTC	CASSQDRGESYEQYF
TRBD2	TRBV27	-	TRBJ2-1	TGTGCCAGCCCCTCGAACCCGGGGGGAGTCCTCAATGAGCAGTTCTTC	CASPSNPGGVLNEQFF
TRBD2	TRBV27	-	TRBJ2-7	TGTGCCAGCAGTCCTCCCATACGATCTAGCGGGGGCTCCTACGAGCAGTACTTC	CASSPPIRSSGGSYEQYF
-	TRBV7-9	-	TRBJ1-3	TGTGCCAGCAGCCAGGATGGAAACACCATATATTTT	CASSQDGNTIYF
TRBD1	TRBV7-6	-	TRBJ2-1	TGTGCCAGCAGCTCCGACAGGGGCGAGCAGTTCTTC	CASSSDRGEQFF
-	TRBV21-1	-	TRBJ2-7	TGTGCCAGCAGCCTGAATGGACAGATCAGCTCCTACGAGCAGTACTTC	CASSLNGQISSYEQYF
-	TRBV30	-	TRBJ2-3	TGTGCCTGGAGCGCGGGGGCTCGGTTCACAGATACGCAGTATTTT	CAWSAGARFTDTQYF
-	TRBV19	once	TRBJ2-7	TGTGCCAGTAGCCCCCAGGGGCAGGGGCTGAACGAGCAGTACTTC	CASSPQGQGLNEQYF
-	TRBV28	-	TRBJ2-1	TGTGCCAGCAGCCCCACCTTCTCTTCGACAGCCCAACGTTACAATGAGCAGTTCTTC	CASSPTFSSTAQRYNEQFF
-	TRBV10-3	-	TRBJ2-7	TGTGCCATCAGTGAGTCGGGGGGCGAGCAGTACTTC	CAISESGGEQYF
TRBD2	TRBV14	-	TRBJ2-7	TGTGCCAGCAGCCAAGTCAAGGGAGGGGTCTACGAGCAGTACTTC	CASSQVKGGVYEQYF
TRBD2	TRBV5-1	-	TRBJ2-7	TGCGCCAGCAGCTTGGTCGGTTCCGGACTAGGGTGGGACGAGCAGTACTTC	CASSLVGSGLGWDEQYF
TRBD1	TRBV6-5	-	TRBJ1-1	TGTGCCAGCAGGGGACAGGGCATGAACACTGAAGCTTTCTTT	CASRGQGMNTEAFF
-	TRBV7-2	-	TRBJ2-3	TGTGCCAGCAGCTTATGGGTGGGGGACATTCCCACAGATACGCAGTATTTT	CASSLWVGDIPTDTQYF
-	TRBV5-4	-	TRBJ2-1	TGTGCCAGCAGCTTGCGCGGGGACGGAGACTACAATGAGCAGTTCTTC	CASSLRGDGDYNEQFF
TRBD1	TRBV4-3	-	TRBJ1-2	TGCGCCAGCAGCCACCTCGAACGAGGACAGGGGCGAAACTATGGCTACACCTTC	CASSHLERGQGRNYGYTF
TRBD2	TRBV19	-	TRBJ2-1	TGTGCCAGTAGTACAGGGACTAGCGTCCTTTACAATGAGCAGTTCTTC	CASSTGTSVLYNEQFF